This record covers a single T cell receptor beta chain. This CDR3 has 15 amino acids. CDR1 is SGHAT, CDR2 FQNNGV, per germline. V lost 1 base and J 8 bases, leaving 15 bases between the germline ends. The record originates from a study of blood T cell repertoires in COVID-19. On the study more broadly: Samples taken during acute and convalescent COVID-19 were collected in the United States, Italy and Spain. PBMCs, B-cell-depleted T cells, or T cells provided the cDNA or gDNA that made up the material.

Per the original methods: Reference gene primer amplification gave estimated nucleated cell counts. Clones were sequenced by immunoSEQ multiplex PCR, and TCRdb holds only the in-frame ones, with some missing. V and J calls and clone size are copied from that table; D and trimming were computed from the DNA. The sample consists of 180,000 or so clones, about 90% of them appearing once. Sequencing was carried out using peripheral blood. The sequence was collected from a middle-aged man with active or convalescent COVID-19. The chain couples TRBV11-2 to TRBJ1-3, with D maybe TRBD1 (5 bases). CDR3 protein: CASSLGAGSTHTIYF. DNA of the CDR3: TGTGCCAGCAGCTTAGGGGCAGGGTCTACACACACCATATATTTT.